The present T cell receptor (beta chain) was sequenced within a study of cytomegalovirus exposure and HLA in healthy donors. As for this clone: Its antigen is as yet unknown.

Notes on the study in general: Reportedly, a later analysis found an Asian-associated ancestry cluster had fewer N-insertions than the roughly 700-donor mean. As was reported, the classifier diagnosed cytomegalovirus status with high specificity and sensitivity.

The PCR had 60 Vbeta and 13 Jbeta primers. Only in-frame clones appear in the TCRdb table, and some are missing; sequencing was by immunoSEQ multiplex PCR. The table lists about 240,000 clones, 82% of them singletons, with around 5% in the top ten. The CDR3 covers 15 residues. Trimming removed 3 bases from V and 4 bases from J, with 15 bases in between. Per the germline V gene, CDR1 is SGHRS and CDR2 is YFSETQ. Sequences were obtained from PBMCs. The clonotype originates from a woman in her thirties or forties in good health and CMV-seropositive. The V and J genes are TRBV5-1 and TRBJ2-3; D possibly corresponds to TRBD2 (6 bases). The CDR3 loop reads CASSSVTSPPDTQYF. In DNA, the CDR3 is TGCGCCAGCAGCTCCGTCACTAGCCCTCCAGATACGCAGTATTTT. The full variable domain, completed using reference TRBV5-1 and TRBJ2-3, is KAGVTQTPRYLIKTRGQQVTLSCSPISGHRSVSWYQQTPGQGLQFLFEYFSETQRNKGNFPGRFSGRQFSNSRSEMNVSTLELGDSALYLCASSSVTSPPDTQYFGPGTRLTVL.